This paragraph reports one TCR beta chain. Its antigen is currently not known. Base qualities are not at hand, and no much larger clone is one base apart. Sorted unstimulated T cells and proliferating T cells recovered from mixed lymphocyte reactions were subjected to TCRbeta CDR3 sequencing. Fresh whole blood from ten HLA-typed healthy donors served as the source for isolating PBMCs. To map where alloreactive clones came from, unstimulated CD4+ non-regulatory T cells were FACS-sorted. The germline V gene (reference sequence) sets CDR1 to SGHNT and CDR2 to YYREEE. V gives up 7 bases and J gives up 5 bases, and the segment between their germline ends measures 21 bases. From its cysteine to its phenylalanine, the CDR3 spans 15 amino acids. The DNA shown is the 45-base CDR3, in frame from base 1. The library was made by the immunoSEQ multiplex PCR assay. Roughly 10^5 TCR templates per sample were assayed on the deep sequencing platform. Genomic DNA extracted from sorted T cells was used for TCRbeta CDR3 sequencing. For the original study's pipeline: The R programming language was used for clonal analysis of the TCRbeta CDR3 data. Unstimulated samples were compared with post-reaction CFSE-low samples to define alloreactive CD4+ and CD8+ clones. Regulatory or non-regulatory origin of alloreactive CD4+ clones was assigned by matching sequences to the sorted unstimulated Treg and non-Treg repertoires. TCRdb's version of the immuneACCESS table is confined to in-frame rearrangements and falls short of the full clone set. An unresolved V gene accounts for under half of the shortfall where checked; the remainder is of unknown origin. V and J calls and clone size follow that table, whereas D and trimming were derived from the DNA. Recorded for this sample are over 95,000 clones; roughly 93% of them occurred a single time. In total, the top ten clones hold roughly 0.16% of the sample.

This entry belongs to a study of siplizumab effects on memory and regulatory T cells (dated by TCRdb to about 2019). About the study as a whole: The study examined how the anti-CD2 antibody siplizumab affects alloreactive T-cell subsets in allogeneic mixed lymphocyte reactions built from human PBMCs. What the study reported, not specific to this receptor: The suppressive function of proliferating Tregs from siplizumab cultures was not functionally confirmed. Sequences below about 10^-5 frequency were poorly captured, so only a minor fraction of alloreactive clones could be mapped to unstimulated subsets. A naive or memory phenotype could not be assigned to roughly 80-97% of proliferating CD4+ or CD8+ clones. Unstimulated naive T cells appeared to be more diverse than memory T cells, and naive cells seemed to make a substantial contribution to the alloresponse. The cumulative frequency of alloreactive sequences traceable to unstimulated CD4+ memory T cells was significantly reduced by siplizumab. In reactions with siplizumab, an average of roughly 70% of mappable alloreactive CD4+ clones were Treg-derived, compared with 25% to 30% in control reactions.

The TCR was taken from a human donor in good health. Sequencing used non-Treg CD4+ T cells sorted from blood. Sample cell subset or site, as interpreted from the label and publication: FACS-sorted unstimulated CD4+ non-regulatory T cells. The chain links TRBV5-4 with TRBJ2-5; matching of 7 bases hints at TRBD2 as the D gene. The CDR3 amino acid sequence is: CASASGGLSGETQYF. The nucleotide sequence reads TGTGCCAGCGCCTCCGGGGGGCTCTCAGGGGAGACCCAGTACTTC. The variable domain in full, with residues beyond the CDR3 obtained from the reference TRBV5-4 and TRBJ2-5 genes, is ETGVTQSPTHLIKTRGQQVTLRCSSQSGHNTVSWYQQALGQGPQFIFQYYREEENGRGNFPPRFSGLQFPNYSSELNVNALELDDSALYLCASASGGLSGETQYFGPGTRLLVL.